The clone carrying this T cell receptor beta chain came up a few times. Antigen: not known. Each donor was nominally healthy when sampled (though unrecorded immune exposures were likely). With 4 bases removed from V and 2 bases from J, the gap between germline ends came to 6 bases. CDR3 length: 12 residues. CDR1 and CDR2 (germline): SGHNT, YYREEE (reference sequence). In the PCR, 60 Vbeta and 13 Jbeta primers were used. Here immunoSEQ multiplex PCR was the method, and the copy in TCRdb shows in-frame clones only, minus some. Of fewer than 130,000 clones listed, around 80% were seen once; the top ten hold about 3.1%. The sample is drawn from a study of cytomegalovirus exposure and HLA in healthy donors. Findings and limits, study-wide: In an earlier analysis, most TCR beta V segments were productive about 87% or about 30% of the time.

Sequenced input: PBMCs. This receptor was taken from a woman between 35 and 50 years old in good health and CMV-seronegative. The chain recombines TRBV5-4 with TRBJ1-1; the D is unclear. Here the CDR3 reads CASSIDNTEAFF. CDR3 DNA: TGTGCCAGCAGCATAGATAACACTGAAGCTTTCTTT.